This T cell receptor beta chain was obtained from a study of beta chain features in type 1 diabetes (dated by TCRdb to 2016 to 2019). Regarding the complete study: No differences in mean age, gender distribution, total cell number or subset yield were found between patients and healthy donors. Across all samples, 90 million to 130 million sorted cells were examined, and cell number per subset correlated strongly with RNA yield. In the study, recently diagnosed type 1 diabetes patients and matched healthy donors were compared on the TCRB repertoires of their sorted circulating CD4+ T cell subsets. Regulatory and stem cell-like memory subsets were isolated from only 8 patients and 8 healthy donors, whereas naive and central memory subsets came from all 30 or so donors.

Study-level results and caveats: Patients with type 1 diabetes made fewer insertions and deleted more nucleotides at VDJ recombination sites, implying thymic rearrangement abnormalities. Only small numbers of individuals were included in the HLA sub-analyses, which left unresolved whether HLA type had any influence on TCRB rearrangement. Because cDNA was sequenced instead of genomic DNA, activated cells with high expression could be over-represented, although the groups did not differ in activation or CD3 levels. The naive, central memory and regulatory TCRB repertoires appeared to resemble one another more closely among patients than among healthy donors. Type 1 diabetes patients showed a moderate but significant shortening of TCRB CDR3 length in all four CD4+ subsets. PCR may preferentially amplify shorter templates, but because patient and control samples were amplified and corrected together, any resulting skew would affect both groups equally.

The entire amount of isolated RNA was reverse transcribed using the High Capacity cDNA Reverse Transcription Kit, so the sequenced TCRB transcripts were expressed ones. Naive, central memory and regulatory T cell samples underwent deep immunoSEQ sequencing, averaging about 3.57 million total reads per sample. Sorted cells were lysed in RLT buffer, and RNA was extracted using DNase-treated RNeasy Micro or Mini kits according to cell number. To prevent cross-contamination, each cell subset was processed individually, whereas patient and healthy donor samples were processed jointly. Using the immunoSEQ multiplex PCR, TCRB sequences were amplified from cDNA into 87-bp fragments spanning the CDR3 region. Sequencing of the amplicons was done on the Illumina HiSeq platform. From the authors' description of their analysis: Synthetic template baselines were used to correct PCR bias computationally, reads within Hamming distance 2 were collapsed together, and singletons that could not be merged were discarded. By aligning reads against IMGT, V, D and J genes, CDR3 length, and insertions or deletions at six rearrangement sites were assigned. Clonotype counts were normalized to sorted cell number within each subset before computing true diversity and Gini coefficients with the tcR R package. Repertoire sharing was quantified using the overlap coefficient calculated on TCRB nucleotide sequences. TCRdb took over this immuneACCESS table, retaining in-frame rearrangements with V and J assigned. Such tables are incomplete; in checked studies, under half of the missing clones stem from an unresolved V gene, and the remainder is unexplained. The V and J calls and the clone size are those of that table, but D and trimming were determined from the DNA. In all, the sample holds approximately 140,000 clones, and less than 9% of those were seen once. Of the sample, roughly 1.5% falls within the top ten clones.

In the germline V gene, CDR1 corresponds to MDHEN and CDR2 to SYDVKM. V is cut back by 5 bases and J by 4 bases, with 10 bases in the junction unmatched. From the cysteine through the phenylalanine, the CDR3 covers 15 amino acids. Of the read, only the CDR3 DNA is kept; its 45 bases are in frame from base 1. A single peripheral blood draw of approximately 100 mL on average was collected from each donor into heparinised tubes. A BD FACSAria II was used to sort naive, central memory, regulatory and stem cell-like memory CD4+ T cells with a panel that included CD45RO, CCR7, CD25, CD127, CD95 and CD27. All sorted populations exceeded 98% purity. PBMCs were isolated right away by Lymphoprep density gradient centrifugation and were stained directly, without culture. So that batch effects would be minimized, each experiment stained and sorted samples in pairs, pairing one healthy donor with one patient.

A remark on this clone: Its antigen remains undetermined. No per-base quality is available; no much larger clone lies one base away.

Material: central memory CD4+ T cells from blood. The V and J genes are TRBV28 and TRBJ2-5, and 7 bases in between align with TRBD2. This sequence was found in a woman under 40 in good health. In nucleotides, the sequence is TGTGCCAGCAGTACAGGACTAGTTGGTAGAGAGACCCAGTACTTC. It translates to CASSTGLVGRETQYF.